The 28 T cell receptor beta chains listed next were all sequenced from one sample in a study of blood T cell repertoires in COVID-19. Profiling relied on immunoSEQ multiplex PCR, and the TCRdb table lists in-frame clones only, not all of them. This sample has 200,000 to 300,000 clones; 80% to 85% occur once, and the top ten carry 3.4%. Material for sequencing was peripheral blood. These receptor sequences come from a woman younger than 30 with acute or convalescent COVID-19.

In DNA, the CDR3 is TGTGCCAGCAGTGTGGGGCCAGGAATATACAATGAGCAGTTCTTC. Amino acid sequence: CASSVGPGIYNEQFF. The chain joins TRBV2 to TRBJ2-1, with D possibly being TRBD1 (5 bases). The CDR3 is 15 residues long. With 4 bases removed from V and 4 bases from J, the gap between germline ends came to 14 bases. The V gene's germline CDR1 is SNHLY and CDR2 FYNNEI.

J is TRBJ2-1 and V is TRBV5-1, with TRBD2 matching over 8 bases. Germline CDR1 is SGHRS and CDR2 is YFSETQ. The length of the CDR3 is 17 residues. The trim removed 0 bases at V and 8 bases at J, leaving 13 bases unmatched. CDR3 protein: CASSLVSGSNMVDEQFF. The CDR3 coding sequence is TGCGCCAGCAGCTTGGTGAGCGGGAGTAATATGGTCGATGAGCAGTTCTTC.

The V and J genes are TRBV19 and TRBJ2-1; D gene uncertain. The CDR3 consists of 15 residues. CDR1 and CDR2 (germline): LNHDA, SQIVND (reference sequence). The V gene lost 6 bases and the J gene lost 1 base, with 13 bases spanning the gap. Here the CDR3 DNA reads TGTGCCAGTAGAGCGTCGGGTACTTCCTACAATGAGCAGTTCTTC. It yields the protein CASRASGTSYNEQFF.

The V gene is TRBV12-5, the J gene TRBJ2-1, with 14 bases aligning to TRBD2. J was trimmed by 4 bases and V by 2 bases; bases with no gene match: 10. Germline assignment: CDR1 LGHNT and CDR2 FRNRAP. This CDR3 region has 19 residues. The CDR3 DNA follows: TGTGCTAGTGGTTTGAGTGGGACTAGCGGGAGCTGGAGGTACAATGAGCAGTTCTTC. It codes for CASGLSGTSGSWRYNEQFF.

The rearrangement uses TRBV6-5 and TRBJ2-5; 12 nucleotides agree with TRBD2. This CDR3 contains 16 residues. V lost 2 bases to trimming and J lost 5 bases; unmatched junction nucleotides: 6. Germline values: CDR1 MNHEY, CDR2 SVGAGI. CDR3 bases: TGTGCCAGCAGTTACGGGCTAGCGGGAGGGCCGGAGACCCAGTACTTC. Its protein is CASSYGLAGGPETQYF.

The chain carries TRBV19 and TRBJ2-3; TRBD2 matches at 8 bases. The CDR3 is made up of 17 amino acids. In germline, CDR1 is LNHDA, CDR2 SQIVND (reference sequence). With 6 bases clipped from V and 2 bases from J, the junction kept 13 bases outside the gene matches. The CDR3 loop reads CASSPAGDGQNTDTQYF. The CDR3 nucleotides read TGTGCCAGTAGCCCAGCGGGGGATGGGCAGAACACAGATACGCAGTATTTT.

V gene TRBV7-2 combines with J gene TRBJ1-6; 8 bases align to TRBD1. Trimming took 4 bases from V and 9 from J; bases not matched to a gene: 8. CDR3 size: 15 residues. CDR1 SGHTA and CDR2 FQGNSA come from the germline V gene. The CDR3, as DNA: TGTGCCAGCAGCTATCTCAGGGGGCTGGGTTCACCCCTCCACTTT. It is translated as CASSYLRGLGSPLHF. Looking up the rest from reference TRBV7-2 and TRBJ1-6 gives the full variable domain: GAGVSQSPSNKVTEKGKDVELRCDPISGHTALYWYRQSLGQGLEFLIYFQGNSAPDKSGLPSDRFSAERTGGSVSTLTIQRTQQEDSAVYLCASSYLRGLGSPLHFGNGTRLTVT.

V and J are TRBV6-2 or TRBV6-3 and TRBJ1-5; 7 bases are a match to TRBD1. This CDR3 spans 13 amino acids. J lost 4 bases, V lost 5 bases, and 2 bases had no gene match. CDR1 MNHEY and CDR2 SVGEGT come from the germline V gene. CDR3 nucleotides: TGTGCCAGCAGTGGACAGGTTAATCAGCCCCAGCATTTT. Translated, it gives CASSGQVNQPQHF.

The chain couples TRBV28 to TRBJ2-1; D not resolved. Trimming took off 8 bases at V and 0 bases at J, with 20 bases between the two ends. Germline V gene sequence: CDR1 MDHEN, CDR2 SYDVKM. The length of the CDR3 is 17 residues. CDR3 sequence: CASVAFVGTSSYNEQFF. The DNA of the CDR3 is TGTGCCAGCGTAGCTTTCGTTGGTACCAGCTCCTACAATGAGCAGTTCTTC.

This clone has only a few counts. The V call is TRBV28, the J call TRBJ1-1; 7 bases agree with TRBD1. Germline V gene sequence: CDR1 MDHEN, CDR2 SYDVKM. J was trimmed by 0 bases and V by 7 bases; bases with no gene match: 11. The CDR3 has 16 residues. In DNA form, the CDR3 reads TGTGCCAGCACTTCTACAGGGGCGAGGATGAACACTGAAGCTTTCTTT. Translating it yields CASTSTGARMNTEAFF.

As DNA, the CDR3 is TGTGCCAGCAGCCCCCAACTAGCTCGAGGGACAGATACGCAGTATTTT. Its protein product is CASSPQLARGTDTQYF. This chain links TRBV3-1 (or the pseudogene TRBV3-2) with TRBJ2-3, with a possible D match to TRBD2 (6 bases). Trimming removed 4 bases at V and 3 bases at J, with 17 bases between. CDR1 is LGHDT, CDR2 YNNKEL, per germline (reference sequence). This CDR3 has 16 amino acids.

The chain combines TRBV5-6 with TRBJ1-3; 7 nucleotides line up with TRBD1. Germline assignment: CDR1 SGHDT and CDR2 YYEEEE. The junction had 4 bases not matched to a gene; V was cut back by 4 bases and J by 0 bases. The length of the CDR3 is 15 residues. CDR3: CASSNRGSSGNTIYF. The CDR3, as DNA: TGTGCCAGCAGCAACAGGGGATCCTCTGGAAACACCATATATTTT.

A few counts support this clone. CDR3 DNA sequence: TGTGCCAGCAGCCCACAAAACAGGGGAGGCTACACCTTC. It encodes CASSPQNRGGYTF. J is TRBJ1-2 and V is TRBV11-2; 7 nucleotides align to TRBD1. The germline CDR1 and CDR2 sequences are SGHAT and FQNNGV. V shed 5 bases, J shed 8 bases, and the junction held 8 bases outside the gene matches. There are 13 residues in the CDR3.

The J gene is TRBJ1-1, the V gene TRBV2, with 9 bases fitting TRBD1. The CDR3 contains 13 residues. The J segment lost 4 bases and the V segment lost 5 bases, leaving 2 bases of the junction unmatched. CDR1 and CDR2 from the germline V gene are SNHLY and FYNNEI. CDR3: CASSKTGGTEAFF. CDR3 DNA sequence: TGTGCCAGCAGTAAGACAGGGGGCACTGAAGCTTTCTTT.

The chain employs TRBV3-1 (or the pseudogene TRBV3-2) and TRBJ2-2, with 10 nucleotides matching TRBD2. With 3 bases clipped from V and 0 bases from J, the junction kept 4 bases outside the gene matches. This CDR3 region has 17 residues. CDR1 and CDR2 (germline): LGHDT, YNNKEL (reference sequence). The CDR3 DNA is TGTGCCAGCAGCCAGAGCGGGAGGGGATCGAACACCGGGGAGCTGTTTTTT. The encoded protein is CASSQSGRGSNTGELFF.

The rearrangement links TRBV9 to TRBJ1-1, with 7 bases matching TRBD1. CDR3 size: 16 residues. Germline V gene lookup returns CDR1 SGDLS and CDR2 YYNGEE. V lost 0 bases, J lost 1 base, and 6 bases stayed unmatched. The CDR3 DNA is TGTGCCAGCAGCGTAGGACCGACAGGGACGAACACTGAAGCTTTCTTT. Translated, it gives CASSVGPTGTNTEAFF.

This clone was seen only once. The chain employs TRBV7-2 and TRBJ2-3; possible D gene TRBD2, 6 bases. The germline CDR1 and CDR2 sequences are SGHTA and FQGNSA. The CDR3 is made up of 13 amino acids. The V end lost 6 bases, the J end lost 4 bases, and 11 bases lay between the germline ends. CDR3 coding DNA: TGTGCCAGCAGACACGGGAGTGCAGATACGCAGTATTTT. Translated, it gives CASRHGSADTQYF.

The genes are TRBV5-5 and TRBJ2-7, with TRBD1 as a possible D gene (6 bases). Trimming removed 4 bases from V and 2 bases from J, with 13 bases in between. This CDR3 spans 14 amino acids. Germline CDR1 reads SGHKS; CDR2 reads YYEKEE (reference sequence). The CDR3, as DNA: TGTGCCAGCAGCCTGGGACAAGAGACCTACGAGCAGTACTTC. Its protein product is CASSLGQETYEQYF.

The J gene is TRBJ2-2, the V gene TRBV6-4, with D possibly TRBD2 on 6 matching bases. This CDR3 region has 15 residues. V dropped 0 bases and J dropped 4 bases, with 9 bases sitting between them. The germline gives CDR1 MRHNA, CDR2 SNTAGT. CDR3 residues: CASSDSSRGTGELFF. The CDR3 DNA reads as TGTGCCAGCAGTGACTCCTCGCGGGGCACCGGGGAGCTGTTTTTT.

This chain connects TRBV28 to TRBJ1-1; tentative D call: TRBD1 (5 bases). This CDR3 spans 13 amino acids. The V gene lost 2 bases and the J gene lost 8 bases, with 12 bases spanning the gap. The germline CDR1 and CDR2 sequences are MDHEN and SYDVKM. The DNA of the CDR3 is TGTGCCAGCAGTTTAACAGGCGTTTCCGAAGCTTTCTTT. Protein: CASSLTGVSEAFF.

The V call is TRBV29-1, the J call TRBJ1-1; tentatively, D is TRBD1 (5 bases). The CDR3 extends over 14 amino acids. Trimming took off 8 bases at V and 7 bases at J, with 23 bases between the two ends. CDR1 and CDR2 from the germline V gene are SQVTM and ANQGSEA. The CDR3 DNA follows: TGCAGCCTGCGAACCGGGCGGAGGGGAAGTGAAGCTTTCTTT. It specifies CSLRTGRRGSEAFF.

The chain joins TRBV27 to TRBJ1-4; perhaps TRBD1 as D (6 bases). The CDR3 is 15 amino acids. CDR1 is MNHEY and CDR2 is SMNVEV in the germline V gene (reference sequence). Between the trimmed V and J ends, which lost 6 bases and 0 bases, there was a span of 11 bases. The CDR3 spells CASRTGAATNEKLFF. The CDR3 nucleotides read TGTGCCAGCAGGACAGGAGCCGCAACTAATGAAAAACTGTTTTTT.

The V and J genes are TRBV6-6 and TRBJ2-1, with 9 bases aligning to TRBD2. Germline CDR1 MNHNY, CDR2 SVGAGI (reference sequence). The CDR3 covers 15 residues. V gave up 6 bases and J gave up 5 bases; unmatched junction bases: 8. The CDR3 spells CASRFSGRENNEQFF. The CDR3 DNA follows: TGTGCCAGCAGGTTTAGCGGGAGAGAAAACAATGAGCAGTTCTTC.

The chain carries TRBV10-3 and TRBJ2-1, with 9 bases aligning to TRBD2. Germline V CDR1 and CDR2: ENHRY, SYGVKD. This CDR3 has 14 amino acids. J lost 7 bases, V lost 9 bases, and 10 bases had no gene match. For the CDR3, the DNA is TGTGCCATTTCGACCGGGACTAGCTCTAATGAGCAGTTCTTC. It codes for CAISTGTSSNEQFF.

This chain joins TRBV4-1 and TRBJ1-6, with 8 bases fitting TRBD1. Germline trimming cut 0 bases from V and 7 bases from J; bases unmatched to any gene: 5. The V gene's germline CDR1 is MGHRA and CDR2 YSYEKL. The length of the CDR3 is 16 residues. CDR3 sequence: CASSQESQGANSPLHF. CDR3 sequence (DNA): TGCGCCAGCAGCCAAGAAAGTCAGGGGGCGAATTCACCCCTCCACTTT.

This sequence joins TRBV5-8 and TRBJ1-2; D might be TRBD1 (5 bases). The CDR3 runs 14 residues. Germline lookup yields CDR1 SGHTS and CDR2 YDEGEE. V lost 4 bases, J lost 4 bases, and 14 bases lay in between. Here the CDR3 DNA reads TGTGCCAGCAGCCCTATAGGGGCTGGCTATGGCTACACCTTC. The encoded protein is CASSPIGAGYGYTF.

The chain is built from TRBV7-9 and TRBJ1-1; 9 nucleotides line up with TRBD1. CDR1 and CDR2 from the germline V gene are SEHNR and FQNEAQ (reference sequence). The length of the CDR3 is 15 residues. Trimming removed 5 bases from V and 7 bases from J; junction bases left unmatched: 11. The CDR3 loop reads CASSPRTGDKNEAFF. Here the CDR3 DNA reads TGTGCCAGCAGCCCCCGGACAGGGGATAAGAATGAAGCTTTCTTT.

The rearrangement links TRBV3-1 (or the pseudogene TRBV3-2) to TRBJ2-7; a weak D match, TRBD2 (5 bases). The germline CDR1 and CDR2 sequences are LGHDT and YNNKEL (reference sequence). V was pared by 4 bases and J by 7 bases, with 17 bases between. This CDR3 region has 14 residues. The CDR3 protein is CASSRGERGREQYF. CDR3 DNA sequence: TGTGCCAGCAGCCGTGGGGAGCGCGGGCGGGAGCAGTACTTC.